Listed below are T cell receptor beta chains from one sample, sequenced in a study of blood T cell repertoires in COVID-19. Generated by immunoSEQ multiplex PCR, the TCRdb table keeps only in-frame clones and is missing some. This sample carries about 270,000 clones, 80% to 90% of them seen once, and the ten largest clones take approximately 9.9%. The sample was peripheral blood. The receptor source for this set is a woman between 65 and 79 years old with acute or convalescent COVID-19. CDR3s include the opening cysteine and the closing phenylalanine or tryptophan. Fields, in order: V gene, clone size, J gene, CDR3 length, D gene, CDR3 DNA, CDR3 protein. The D gene is left open where the match is weak. Clone sizes are given selectively: once, few, many, or a class where the clone is expanded.

v_call: TRBV7-8
clone_size: .
j_call: TRBJ2-1
cdr3_length: 17
d_call: .
cdr3_nt: TGTGCCAGCAGCTTTCGGCCAGGGGTGTTGAGGTACAATGAGCAGTTCTTC
cdr3_aa: CASSFRPGVLRYNEQFF

v_call: TRBV6-5
clone_size: .
j_call: TRBJ2-1
cdr3_length: 13
d_call: TRBD2
cdr3_nt: TGTGCCAGCAGGCAAATCACTAGCGGCGAGCAGTTCTTC
cdr3_aa: CASRQITSGEQFF

v_call: TRBV9
clone_size: .
j_call: TRBJ2-4
cdr3_length: 14
d_call: .
cdr3_nt: TGTGCCAGCAGCGTAGGGGGAGGCAAAAACATTCAGTACTTC
cdr3_aa: CASSVGGGKNIQYF

v_call: TRBV7-8
clone_size: .
j_call: TRBJ1-2
cdr3_length: 15
d_call: .
cdr3_nt: TGTGCCAGCCGCCTGGGGGGGGGAGGAGCCTATGGCTACACCTTC
cdr3_aa: CASRLGGGGAYGYTF

v_call: TRBV5-1
clone_size: .
j_call: TRBJ2-6
cdr3_length: 18
d_call: TRBD1
cdr3_nt: TGCGCCAGCAGCTCACCCCGGGACAGGGGCACTGGGGCCAACGTCCTGACTTTC
cdr3_aa: CASSSPRDRGTGANVLTF

v_call: TRBV6-5
clone_size: .
j_call: TRBJ1-5
cdr3_length: 15
d_call: TRBD1
cdr3_nt: TGTGCCAGCAGTTCCGCCGGGACAGGTCTTAGGGCCCAGCATTTT
cdr3_aa: CASSSAGTGLRAQHF

v_call: TRBV2
clone_size: .
j_call: TRBJ1-3
cdr3_length: 14
d_call: TRBD1
cdr3_nt: TGTGCCAGCAGGGAGACAGGGGCTAGAAACACCATATATTTT
cdr3_aa: CASRETGARNTIYF

v_call: TRBV10-3
clone_size: once
j_call: TRBJ1-2
cdr3_length: 14
d_call: .
cdr3_nt: TGTGCCATCAGTGAATATGTTTATTCAGGGGGCTACACCTTC
cdr3_aa: CAISEYVYSGGYTF

v_call: TRBV5-1
clone_size: .
j_call: TRBJ2-3
cdr3_length: 15
d_call: .
cdr3_nt: TGCGCCAGCGCCTTTCAAGGGGTCAGCACAGATACGCAGTATTTT
cdr3_aa: CASAFQGVSTDTQYF

v_call: TRBV14
clone_size: .
j_call: TRBJ1-1
cdr3_length: 16
d_call: TRBD1
cdr3_nt: TGTGCCAGCAGCCCCCGGGACAGGGGGCGATACACTGAAGCTTTCTTT
cdr3_aa: CASSPRDRGRYTEAFF